A selection of T cell receptor beta chains follows, all from one sample in a study of identifying expanded T cells in peripheral blood. Produced via immunoSEQ multiplex PCR; TCRdb's table is partial and in-frame only. The sample contains approximately 110,000 clones, 75% to 90% of which appear only once. Sequenced material: blood. Receptor source: a person between 18 and 70 years old in good health. CDR3s include the opening cysteine and the closing phenylalanine or tryptophan. D genes are given only for firm matches. Some rows have no size entry. The others give once, few or many, or a class for an expanded clone.

>-|once|TRBV5-4|TRBJ1-6
CASSQYGPYNSPLHF
TGCGCCAGCAGCCAATACGGTCCCTATAATTCACCCCTCCACTTT
>-|-|TRBV4-2|TRBJ1-3
CASSQETGRNTIYF
TGTGCCAGCAGCCAAGAAACAGGGAGGAACACCATATATTTT
>TRBD1|once|TRBV5-4|TRBJ1-4
CASSSRDRGPFGEKLFF
TGTGCCAGCAGCTCCCGGGACAGGGGGCCCTTTGGTGAAAAACTGTTTTTT
>TRBD1|once|TRBV10-3|TRBJ1-4
CAIRQGAGYATNEKLFF
TGTGCCATCAGACAGGGGGCTGGATACGCAACTAATGAAAAACTGTTTTTT
>-|-|TRBV7-6|TRBJ2-7
CASSLVGGTGADEQYF
TGTGCCAGCAGCTTAGTAGGTGGAACGGGGGCGGACGAGCAGTACTTC
>TRBD2|-|TRBV7-9|TRBJ2-7
CASSLGLWLAGIDEQYF
TGTGCCAGCAGCTTAGGGTTGTGGCTAGCGGGTATAGACGAGCAGTACTTC
>-|-|TRBV6-5|TRBJ1-4
CASSRRVAEKLFF
TGTGCCAGCAGTCGACGGGTCGCCGAAAAACTGTTTTTT
>-|-|TRBV25-1|TRBJ2-5
CASSDPKRWAGQETQYF
TGTGCCAGCAGTGACCCGAAGCGTTGGGCAGGGCAAGAGACCCAGTACTTC
>TRBD1|-|TRBV6-5|TRBJ1-2
CASSTGGYGYTF
TGTGCCAGCAGTACAGGGGGCTATGGCTACACCTTC
>-|-|TRBV18|TRBJ1-1
CASSPPEGRMSTEAFF
TGTGCCAGCTCACCTCCGGAGGGCCGAATGAGCACTGAAGCTTTCTTT
>TRBD1|-|TRBV6-1|TRBJ1-1
CASNEDREAFF
TGTGCCAGCAACGAAGACAGGGAGGCTTTCTTT
>-|-|TRBV5-4|TRBJ2-7
CASSLGQGPLGEQYF
TGTGCCAGCAGCTTGGGCCAGGGCCCCTTGGGGGAGCAGTACTTC
>TRBD1|-|TRBV7-2|TRBJ2-7
CASSLGIEGAYEQYF
TGTGCCAGCAGCTTAGGTATTGAGGGGGCGTACGAGCAGTACTTC
>-|-|TRBV6-6|TRBJ2-2
CASSLALTRELFF
TGTGCCAGCAGCCTAGCCCTGACCAGGGAGCTGTTTTTT
>TRBD1|-|TRBV7-9|TRBJ1-1
CASSSQGTGLEAFF
TGTGCCAGCAGCTCCCAAGGGACAGGTCTGGAAGCTTTCTTT
>TRBD1|-|TRBV28|TRBJ2-7
CASLSLRDSSYEQYF
TGTGCCAGCCTCTCCTTGAGGGACAGCTCCTACGAGCAGTACTTC
>-|-|TRBV5-1|TRBJ2-2
CASSLAVVSGRNTGELFF
TGCGCCAGCAGCTTGGCAGTTGTAAGCGGGCGGAACACCGGGGAGCTGTTTTTT
>-|-|TRBV5-6|TRBJ2-5
CASSLGGLRETQYF
TGTGCCAGCAGCTTAGGCGGCCTACGTGAGACCCAGTACTTC
>-|few|TRBV2|TRBJ2-5
CASSGQEETQYF
TGTGCCAGCAGTGGACAGGAAGAGACCCAGTACTTC
>-|-|TRBV20-1|TRBJ2-7
CSAPEQYF
TGCAGTGCCCCCGAGCAGTACTTC
>TRBD2|-|TRBV6-6|TRBJ2-7
CASSYAWGGSYEQYF
TGTGCCAGCAGTTACGCGTGGGGGGGGTCCTACGAGCAGTACTTC
>TRBD2|-|TRBV7-2|TRBJ2-3
CASSFLLAGTSTDTQYF
TGTGCCAGCAGCTTCCTATTAGCGGGGACTAGCACAGATACGCAGTATTTT